The next 10 T cell receptor beta chains were all read from a single sample in a study of blood T cell repertoires in COVID-19. Only in-frame clones appear in the TCRdb table, and some are missing; sequencing was by immunoSEQ multiplex PCR. The sample yields around 110,000 clones, approximately 82% seen once. Sequences were obtained from peripheral blood. These receptors all stem from a man between 65 and 80 years old with active or convalescent COVID-19.

This chain joins TRBV10-3 and TRBJ2-5; TRBD2 aligns across 7 bases. The CDR3 extends over 12 amino acids. The V and J ends lost 10 bases and 2 bases, in that order; junction bases with no gene match: 4. The germline V gene has CDR1 ENHRY and CDR2 SYGVKD. This chain's CDR3 is CASGGSQETQYF. The CDR3, as DNA: TGTGCCAGCGGGGGTTCACAAGAGACCCAGTACTTC.

CDR3 sequence reads: CRGGQGATEAFF. The CDR3, as DNA: TGCAGGGGGGGACAGGGGGCCACTGAAGCTTTCTTT. This sequence joins TRBV29-1 and TRBJ1-1; 12 bases match TRBD1. This CDR3 is 12 amino acids long. The V gene's germline CDR1 is SQVTM and CDR2 ANQGSEA.

The chain uses TRBV7-2 and TRBJ2-4; D is perhaps TRBD1 (8 bases). The germline V gene has CDR1 SGHTA and CDR2 FQGNSA. The CDR3 has 17 amino acids. The V gene lost 1 base and the J gene lost 1 base, with 14 bases spanning the gap. The CDR3 DNA sequence: TGTGCCAGCAGCTTAGGCGGACAGGGAGGGGCCAAAAACATTCAGTACTTC. It translates to CASSLGGQGGAKNIQYF.

V gene TRBV12-3 or TRBV12-4 combines with J gene TRBJ2-7; 7 bases map to TRBD1. This CDR3 has 13 amino acids. J was trimmed by 4 bases and V by 1 base; bases with no gene match: 1. The DNA of the CDR3 is TGTGCCAGCAGTTTAGTCAGGGGGTACGAGCAGTACTTC. Its protein product is CASSLVRGYEQYF.

V is TRBV30 and J is TRBJ2-1; 13 bases match TRBD2. Germline V gene lookup returns CDR1 GTSNPN and CDR2 SVGIG (reference sequence). Unmatched junction bases numbered 5, after V lost 8 bases and J lost 7 bases. The length of the CDR3 is 13 residues. Here the CDR3 reads CARRLAGGNEQFF. DNA for the CDR3: TGTGCCCGAAGACTAGCGGGGGGTAATGAGCAGTTCTTC.

The chain combines TRBV19 with TRBJ2-7; no definite D call. The V end lost 10 bases, the J end lost 3 bases, and 10 bases lay between the germline ends. The germline V gene has CDR1 LNHDA and CDR2 SQIVND (reference sequence). The CDR3 has 11 amino acids. CDR3 bases: TGTGCCACTACGGAGAACTACGAGCAGTACTTC. Its protein product is CATTENYEQYF.

This chain links TRBV19 with TRBJ1-2; no firm D call. The CDR3 consists of 13 residues. Germline V gene data show CDR1 as LNHDA and CDR2 as SQIVND (reference sequence). The germline V and J ends were trimmed by 6 bases and 2 bases, with 10 bases remaining between them. This chain's CDR3 is CASRDKENYGYTF. In DNA form, the CDR3 reads TGTGCCAGTAGGGATAAGGAGAACTATGGCTACACCTTC.

The chain links TRBV5-6 to TRBJ1-5; 7 nucleotides agree with TRBD1. Germline lookup yields CDR1 SGHDT and CDR2 YYEEEE. This CDR3 spans 13 amino acids. The trim removed 4 bases at V and 4 bases at J, leaving 2 bases unmatched. In nucleotides, the CDR3 is TGTGCCAGCAGCCAGGGACAGAATCAGCCCCAGCATTTT. Protein: CASSQGQNQPQHF.

The genes are TRBV6-2 or TRBV6-3 and TRBJ2-7; D might be TRBD2 (6 bases). Germline V gives CDR1 MNHEY, CDR2 SVGEGT. The CDR3 sequence is 16 residues long. The ends were cut back, 2 bases at V and 4 bases at J, with 18 bases in the middle. As DNA, the CDR3 is TGTGCCAGCAGTTACCGCAGCGGGCGGGACCCATACGAGCAGTACTTC. Residues: CASSYRSGRDPYEQYF.

The CDR3 sequence is CATRGQGSNQPQHF. Here the CDR3 DNA reads TGTGCCACCAGGGGACAGGGGTCGAATCAGCCCCAGCATTTT. The genes are TRBV10-3 and TRBJ1-5, with TRBD1 identical over 10 bases. CDR3 length: 14 amino acids. J gave up 4 bases and V 10 bases, and 7 bases lay outside the gene matches. Looked up from germline, CDR1 is ENHRY and CDR2 is SYGVKD.